This T cell receptor beta chain was observed in a study of blood T cell repertoires in COVID-19 (dated by TCRdb to the early 2020s). Background for the entire study: The collaborator samples originated in the United States, Italy and Spain and spanned the acute and convalescent phases of COVID-19. The prospective study material was composed of cDNA or gDNA derived from T cells, B-cell-depleted T cells, or PBMCs. Deeply sampled blood TCRbeta repertoires from subjects exposed to, actively infected with, or recovered from COVID-19 were included in the dataset. A freely available public database, intended as a resource for researchers studying the immune response to SARS-CoV-2, is where the repertoires were released. Samples came from the ongoing ImmuneRACE study (first 160 participants) plus 1,254 subjects from 6 global collaborators. The sample metadata nearly always contained a de-identified subject ID, COVID-19 status, age in years and sex. Where HLA class I and class II types were available, the types were taken from metadata supplied by the sample provider, not from assay-based typing.

Collaborating institutions collected whole blood in K2EDTA tubes following their own protocols. For TCRbeta analysis, collaborator samples were shipped as frozen whole blood, as isolated PBMCs, or as DNA extracted from either sample type. TCRbeta CDR3 regions were amplified from genomic DNA using the immunoSEQ Assay, a bias-controlled multiplex PCR. Per the source publication's procedure: The number of nucleated cells in each sample was estimated by amplification of reference gene primers within the assay. To quantify the absolute abundance of each unique TCRbeta CDR3 rearrangement, sequence reads were collapsed and filtered. For each sample, productive Simpson clonality was calculated as the square root of Simpson's diversity index across productive rearrangements. TCRdb stores this immuneACCESS table with in-frame sequences only. Part of the clones is absent; in the studies checked, under half of the shortfall reflects unresolved V genes, and no reason is known for the rest. That table is the source of V, J and clone size, and D and trimming were worked out from the DNA. The sample table contains 59,000 or so clones; only one count was recorded for 82% of them. The biggest ten clones account for around an eighth of the sample.

On the study overall, not on this receptor specifically: The quantity of clinical and demographic metadata differed by source and by participant and was supplied without curation.

The germline V gene yields SNHLY for CDR1 and FYNNEI for CDR2. Its CDR3 holds 14 amino acids, cysteine through phenylalanine. This entry keeps only the CDR3 DNA: 42 bases, framed from base 1. Trimming takes 5 bases off V and 6 bases off J; junction bases not matched to a gene: 4. A note on this clone: Its recognized antigen is unknown. No quality values exist for individual bases; no much larger clone is one base distant.

This chain is built from TRBV2 and TRBJ1-5; 10 nucleotides in the junction match TRBD1. Sequencing input: peripheral blood. This TCR was recovered from a human donor in a cohort sampled during active COVID-19. The CDR3 corresponds to CASSRDRGGQPQHF. The nucleotide sequence reads as follows: TGTGCCAGCAGTAGGGACAGGGGTGGTCAGCCCCAGCATTTT.